This T cell receptor (beta chain) was captured by sequencing in a study of blood T cells in healthy people across ages. About the research overall: Template-switching capture recovered about one barcoded beta molecule per two T cells.

PCR was performed a second time for about 6 to 12 cycles using a sample-barcoded 5' primer and a J-beta primer mix. TCRdb used MiXCR to reprocess the 5' RACE reads, holding one entry per CDR3 protein. The sample yields fewer than 2 million distinct CDR3 sequences, around 40% seen once. This clonotype was counted only a few times. V was cut by 6 bases and J by 5 bases, with 17 bases left in between. The CDR3 loop spans 14 amino acids. Germline values: CDR1 SGHAT, CDR2 FQDESV (reference sequence). This clonotype originated in a human donor in good health. Sample: blood. The chain joins TRBV11-1 to TRBJ2-7, with D maybe TRBD1 (6 bases). Written as DNA, the CDR3 is TGTGCCAGCAGTCCCCGACTAAAGGGGGACGAGCAGTACTTC. Translating it yields CASSPRLKGDEQYF. The full variable domain, completed using reference TRBV11-1 and TRBJ2-7, is EAEVAQSPRYKITEKSQAVAFWCDPISGHATLYWYRQILGQGPELLVQFQDESVVDDSQLPKDRFSAERLKGVDSTLKIQPAELGDSAMYLCASSPRLKGDEQYFGPGTRLTVT.